This is a list of T cell receptor beta chains from one sample in a study of molecular identifiers for immune sequencing clone quantification. TCRdb recomputed calls from the PCR reads with MiXCR, one row per CDR3 protein. The sample records approximately 500,000 distinct CDR3 sequences, under 30% being singletons. Sample: naive CD8+ T cells from blood, with Jurkat cell RNA spiked in. The receptors stem from a human donor in good health. Some libraries in this study had Jurkat cell RNA spiked in. The CDR3 runs from the conserved cysteine through the conserved F or W. The order of the fields is clone size, D gene, V gene, J gene, CDR3 protein, CDR3 DNA. A D gene is named only where the DNA matches it firmly. Size is stated for part of the rows, as once, few or many counts, or as a class when the clone is expanded.

abundance: -
d_gene: TRBD2
v_gene: TRBV27
j_gene: TRBJ2-7
CDR3aa: CASSSSLAAHYEQYF
CDR3nt: TGTGCCAGCAGTTCTTCCCTAGCGGCGCACTACGAGCAGTACTTC

abundance: -
d_gene: TRBD1
v_gene: TRBV15
j_gene: TRBJ1-4
CDR3aa: CATSGETGEVLANEKLFF
CDR3nt: TGTGCCACCAGCGGGGAGACAGGGGAGGTTCTTGCTAATGAAAAACTGTTTTTT

abundance: -
d_gene: -
v_gene: TRBV7-9
j_gene: TRBJ1-2
CDR3aa: CASSLAWGGYGYTF
CDR3nt: TGTGCCAGCAGCTTAGCTTGGGGTGGATATGGCTACACCTTC

abundance: many
d_gene: -
v_gene: TRBV28
j_gene: TRBJ2-7
CDR3aa: CATSSYEQYF
CDR3nt: TGTGCCACCTCGTCCTACGAGCAGTACTTC

abundance: many
d_gene: -
v_gene: TRBV6-6
j_gene: TRBJ2-5
CDR3aa: CASSTGLETQYF
CDR3nt: TGTGCCAGCAGCACAGGGTTAGAGACCCAGTACTTC

abundance: few
d_gene: -
v_gene: TRBV6-2/TRBV6-3
j_gene: TRBJ1-5
CDR3aa: CASSGWGEREPQHF
CDR3nt: TGTGCCAGCAGTGGATGGGGGGAGAGGGAGCCCCAGCATTTT

abundance: many
d_gene: TRBD1
v_gene: TRBV29-1
j_gene: TRBJ2-2
CDR3aa: CSVAGGDAGELFF
CDR3nt: TGCAGCGTTGCAGGGGGCGATGCCGGGGAGCTGTTTTTT

abundance: -
d_gene: -
v_gene: TRBV4-1
j_gene: TRBJ1-3
CDR3aa: CASRPDRWAESSGNTIYF
CDR3nt: TGCGCCAGCAGACCCGACCGGTGGGCAGAGAGCTCTGGAAACACCATATATTTT

abundance: -
d_gene: -
v_gene: TRBV4-1
j_gene: TRBJ2-7
CDR3aa: CASSPDGSNEQYF
CDR3nt: TGCGCCAGCAGCCCGGACGGCTCCAACGAGCAGTACTTC

abundance: -
d_gene: TRBD1
v_gene: TRBV7-9
j_gene: TRBJ1-5
CDR3aa: CASSLSSGGAGHQPQHF
CDR3nt: TGTGCCAGCAGCTTATCCTCAGGGGGCGCGGGTCATCAGCCCCAGCATTTT

abundance: many
d_gene: TRBD1
v_gene: TRBV19
j_gene: TRBJ1-1
CDR3aa: CASSDQGVRQMGAEAFF
CDR3nt: TGTGCCAGTAGTGACCAGGGGGTGAGGCAAATGGGCGCTGAAGCTTTCTTT

abundance: -
d_gene: TRBD1
v_gene: TRBV7-9
j_gene: TRBJ1-3
CDR3aa: CASSLFSRGVTGNTIYF
CDR3nt: TGTGCCAGCAGCTTGTTCAGCAGGGGGGTCACTGGAAACACCATATATTTT

abundance: -
d_gene: TRBD1
v_gene: TRBV7-9
j_gene: TRBJ2-7
CDR3aa: CAGSFILADRGLNEQYF
CDR3nt: TGTGCCGGCAGCTTTATCCTGGCGGACAGGGGGCTAAACGAGCAGTACTTC

abundance: few
d_gene: -
v_gene: TRBV18
j_gene: TRBJ2-3
CDR3aa: CASSPGVNLKDTQYF
CDR3nt: TGTGCCAGCTCACCAGGGGTAAATTTAAAAGATACGCAGTATTTT

abundance: -
d_gene: -
v_gene: TRBV20-1
j_gene: TRBJ2-3
CDR3aa: CSARYGQPQYF
CDR3nt: TGCAGTGCTAGATATGGTCAGCCCCAGTATTTT

abundance: few
d_gene: TRBD1
v_gene: TRBV24-1
j_gene: TRBJ2-3
CDR3aa: CATSDSGQGIDTQYF
CDR3nt: TGTGCCACCAGTGATTCGGGACAGGGAATAGATACGCAGTATTTT

abundance: few
d_gene: -
v_gene: TRBV24-1
j_gene: TRBJ2-7
CDR3aa: CATSDKASTPFDEQYF
CDR3nt: TGTGCCACCAGTGATAAAGCTAGCACCCCTTTCGACGAGCAGTACTTC

abundance: few
d_gene: -
v_gene: TRBV7-9
j_gene: TRBJ2-2
CDR3aa: CASSTRQNTGELFF
CDR3nt: TGTGCCAGCAGCACCCGACAGAACACCGGGGAGCTGTTTTTT

abundance: many
d_gene: TRBD2
v_gene: TRBV4-2
j_gene: TRBJ2-3
CDR3aa: CASSQDWGLPRDTQYF
CDR3nt: TGTGCCAGCAGCCAAGATTGGGGACTACCGAGGGATACGCAGTATTTT

abundance: many
d_gene: -
v_gene: TRBV2
j_gene: TRBJ2-3
CDR3aa: CASSDSDTDTQYF
CDR3nt: TGTGCCAGCAGTGATTCAGACACAGATACGCAGTATTTT

abundance: few
d_gene: -
v_gene: TRBV19
j_gene: TRBJ2-7
CDR3aa: CASSPEDRPSSYEQYF
CDR3nt: TGTGCCAGTAGTCCCGAAGACAGACCAAGCTCCTACGAGCAGTACTTC

abundance: -
d_gene: TRBD1
v_gene: TRBV3-1
j_gene: TRBJ2-6
CDR3aa: CASSLPRQGSSGANVLTF
CDR3nt: TGTGCCAGCAGCCTTCCGAGACAGGGGAGCTCTGGGGCCAACGTCCTGACTTTC

abundance: many
d_gene: -
v_gene: TRBV4-3
j_gene: TRBJ1-5
CDR3aa: CASSQDRQINQPQHF
CDR3nt: TGCGCCAGCAGCCAAGATCGACAGATCAATCAGCCCCAGCATTTT

abundance: -
d_gene: -
v_gene: TRBV7-9
j_gene: TRBJ1-2
CDR3aa: CASSLGRAGSVYGYTF
CDR3nt: TGTGCCAGCAGCTTAGGACGGGCAGGGTCGGTCTATGGCTACACCTTC

abundance: many
d_gene: -
v_gene: TRBV14
j_gene: TRBJ2-3
CDR3aa: CASSQDRDSPDTQYF
CDR3nt: TGTGCCAGCAGCCAAGATCGAGACTCCCCAGATACGCAGTATTTT

abundance: many
d_gene: -
v_gene: TRBV30
j_gene: TRBJ2-5
CDR3aa: CAWSKPYQETQYF
CDR3nt: TGTGCCTGGAGTAAACCGTACCAAGAGACCCAGTACTTC

abundance: -
d_gene: TRBD1
v_gene: TRBV6-2/TRBV6-3
j_gene: TRBJ1-1
CDR3aa: CASSPPGTGGLGTEAFF
CDR3nt: TGTGCCAGCAGTCCCCCCGGGACAGGGGGCTTGGGAACTGAAGCTTTCTTT

abundance: -
d_gene: -
v_gene: TRBV4-1
j_gene: TRBJ1-5
CDR3aa: CASSLIPGDYQPQHF
CDR3nt: TGCGCCAGCAGCCTGATCCCAGGGGACTATCAGCCCCAGCATTTT

abundance: many
d_gene: TRBD2
v_gene: TRBV25-1
j_gene: TRBJ2-7
CDR3aa: CASSEWKAGGWYEQYF
CDR3nt: TGTGCCAGCAGTGAATGGAAAGCGGGAGGTTGGTACGAGCAGTACTTC

abundance: many
d_gene: -
v_gene: TRBV20-1
j_gene: TRBJ1-1
CDR3aa: CSAPTPTGSRSEAFF
CDR3nt: TGCAGTGCTCCTACGCCCACAGGGTCTCGGTCTGAAGCTTTCTTT

abundance: -
d_gene: -
v_gene: TRBV20-1
j_gene: TRBJ2-7
CDR3aa: CSAALGGEQYF
CDR3nt: TGCAGTGCTGCCTTAGGGGGAGAGCAGTACTTC